Reported below is one T cell receptor beta chain. The antigen is not known. One end of the junction does not line up with germline, which may come from a read error. The data were obtained in a study of blood T cells in healthy people across ages. Study-wide points: Researchers said unsorted PBMCs prevented a conclusive naive versus antigen-experienced comparison.

Using a J-beta primer mix together with a sample-barcoded 5' primer, a second PCR was run for roughly 7 to 12 cycles. All samples yielded 3 million or more CDR3-containing paired-end reads. One entry per CDR3 protein results from TCRdb running MiXCR on the 5' RACE reads. The data hold roughly 800,000 distinct CDR3 sequences, with 53% observed a single time. CDR1 is DFQATT, CDR2 SNEGSKA, per germline (reference sequence). The CDR3 contains 17 residues. The TCR comes from an elderly man in good health. Sequencing was done on a sample of blood. The chain links TRBV20-1 to TRBJ2-7; D is perhaps TRBD2 (6 bases). The CDR3 region has the DNA TGCAGTGCTAGAGATATGGGGCCGGGAGTTGTATCCTACGAGCGGTACTTC. Translation: CSARDMGPGVVSYERYF.